Included here is one TCR beta chain sequence, with context. This sample stems from a study of response to subunit inactivated influenza vaccine. The V and J ends lost 5 bases and 6 bases, in that order; junction bases with no gene match: 6. This CDR3 spans 14 amino acids. TCRdb re-analysed the RT-PCR reads in MiXCR, keeping a single row per CDR3 protein. The repertoire includes just under 550,000 distinct CDR3 sequences, roughly 25% of them detected once, and 2.5% to 3% sits in the top ten. These data also formed part of another study, on T cells expressing NK-cell markers. From that report: Researchers built TCR beta cDNA using 5'RACE template switching with UMIs. One of the eight sequenced donors was seronegative, whereas the other seven were HCMV-seropositive. The study did not resolve the HCMV specificity of expanded NKG2C+ T cell clones.

This chain uses TRBV12-3 or TRBV12-4 with TRBJ1-5; 8 positions agree with TRBD1. This receptor was identified in a middle-aged man who received an inactivated influenza vaccine. The sequences come from CD4+ T cells sorted from PBMCs, collected 11 to 12 days after vaccination. CDR3 DNA: TGTGCCAGCAGTCAGGGGGCGAGGGTTCAGCCCCAGCATTTT. Translated: CASSQGARVQPQHF.